Listed below are T cell receptor beta chains from one sample, sequenced in a study of T cell repertoires in cytomegalovirus infection. TCRdb ran MiXCR on the reads and lists one entry per CDR3 protein. Among hundreds of thousands of distinct CDR3 sequences, around 31% were seen once, and the ten largest hold 11% to 15%. Antigen specificity for these receptors is unknown. The specimen was cultured CD8+ T cells from PBMCs, collected from culture after CMV antigen stimulation. These receptors all come from a human donor in good health (CMV status not recorded). Some clones in this sample may be carry-over from other donors' samples. CDR3s include the opening cysteine and the closing phenylalanine or tryptophan. Each record gives: J gene, V gene, D gene, clone size, CDR3 DNA, CDR3 protein. A D gene is named only where the DNA matches it firmly. Rows give clone size only sometimes, using once, few, many, or a class for an expanded clone.

TRBJ2-1 | TRBV7-9 | . | many | TGTGCCAGCAGCTTGTTGGATGAGCAGTTCTTC | CASSLLDEQFF
TRBJ2-1 | TRBV15 | TRBD2 | once | TGTGCCACCACTAGCGGGGGGACCTTCTACAATGAGCAGTTCTTC | CATTSGGTFYNEQFF
TRBJ2-1 | TRBV6-2/TRBV6-3 | . | . | TGTGCCAGCATCGACTTCTTTGGGTCCTACAATGAGCAGTTCTTC | CASIDFFGSYNEQFF
TRBJ2-7 | TRBV5-4 | TRBD2 | . | TGTGCCAGCAGCTTATCAGGACTAGCGGGGGAAGAGCAGTACTTC | CASSLSGLAGEEQYF
TRBJ2-6 | TRBV6-5 | . | . | TGTGCCAGCAGTTACTCGAAACGGGCCGGGGCCAACGTCCTGACTTTC | CASSYSKRAGANVLTF
TRBJ2-3 | TRBV20-1 | . | . | TGCAGTGCTTCCCCCCCGATTTCTGGGCTGCCTCTGTACACAGATACGCAGTATTTT | CSASPPISGLPLYTDTQYF
TRBJ2-5 | TRBV6-1 | TRBD1 | few | TGTGCCAGCAGTGACTGGGACAGGGCGGACGAGACCCAGTACTTC | CASSDWDRADETQYF
TRBJ2-7 | TRBV11-3 | . | many | TGTGCCAGCAGTTCCTCAGACTACGAGCAGTACTTC | CASSSSDYEQYF
TRBJ1-5 | TRBV6-1 | . | few | TGTGCCAGCAGCCCCCGGGGGGTGAGCAATCAGCCCCAGCATTTT | CASSPRGVSNQPQHF
TRBJ1-1 | TRBV7-6 | . | few | TGTGCCAGCAGCTTATCTCCGGGGGAAGGTCCTGAAGCTTTCTTT | CASSLSPGEGPEAFF
TRBJ2-1 | TRBV29-1 | . | . | TGCAGCGTTGAAGAAAGAGTTTTAGACAATGAGCAGTTCTTC | CSVEERVLDNEQFF
TRBJ2-5 | TRBV5-1 | TRBD2 | . | TGCGCCAGCAGCCCTTATAGCGGGGATTCGACAGAGACCCAGTACTTC | CASSPYSGDSTETQYF